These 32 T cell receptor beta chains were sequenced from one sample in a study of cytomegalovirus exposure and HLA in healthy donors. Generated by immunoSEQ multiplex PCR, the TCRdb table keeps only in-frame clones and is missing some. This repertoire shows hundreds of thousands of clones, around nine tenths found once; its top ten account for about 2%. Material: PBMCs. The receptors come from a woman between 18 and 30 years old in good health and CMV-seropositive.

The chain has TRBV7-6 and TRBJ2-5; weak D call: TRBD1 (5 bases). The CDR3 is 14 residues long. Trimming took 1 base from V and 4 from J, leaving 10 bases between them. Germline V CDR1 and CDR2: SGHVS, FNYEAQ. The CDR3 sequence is CASSLVAGLETQYF. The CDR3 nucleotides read TGTGCCAGCAGCTTAGTTGCAGGGTTAGAGACCCAGTACTTC.

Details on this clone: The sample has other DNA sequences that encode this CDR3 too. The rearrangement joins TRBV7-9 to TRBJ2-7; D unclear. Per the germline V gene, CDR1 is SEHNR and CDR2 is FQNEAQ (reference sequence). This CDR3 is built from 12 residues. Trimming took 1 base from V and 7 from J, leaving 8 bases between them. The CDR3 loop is CASSLESGEQYF. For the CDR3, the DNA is TGTGCCAGCAGCTTAGAGTCCGGGGAGCAGTACTTC. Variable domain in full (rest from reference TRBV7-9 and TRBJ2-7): DTGVSQNPRHKITKRGQNVTFRCDPISEHNRLYWYRQTLGQGPEFLTYFQNEAQLEKSRLLSDRFSAERPKGSFSTLEIQRTEQGDSAMYLCASSLESGEQYFGPGTRLTVT.

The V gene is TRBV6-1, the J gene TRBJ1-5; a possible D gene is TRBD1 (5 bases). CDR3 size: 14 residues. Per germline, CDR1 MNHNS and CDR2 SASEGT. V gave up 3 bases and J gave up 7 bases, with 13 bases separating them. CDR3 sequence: CASSERRGMQPQHF. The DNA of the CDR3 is TGTGCCAGCAGTGAGAGGAGGGGTATGCAGCCCCAGCATTTT.

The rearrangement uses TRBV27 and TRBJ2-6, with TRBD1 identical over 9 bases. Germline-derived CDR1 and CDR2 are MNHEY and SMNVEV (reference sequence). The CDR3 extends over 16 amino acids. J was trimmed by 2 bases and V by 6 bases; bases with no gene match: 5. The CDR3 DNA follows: TGTGCCAGCAGCACCACAGGGGGCGCTGGGGCCAACGTCCTGACTTTC. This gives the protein CASSTTGGAGANVLTF.

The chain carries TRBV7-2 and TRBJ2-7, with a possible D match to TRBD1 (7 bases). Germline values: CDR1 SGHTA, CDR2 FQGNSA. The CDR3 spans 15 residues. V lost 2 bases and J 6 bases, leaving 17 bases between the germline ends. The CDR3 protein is CASSLRTEGAPEQYF. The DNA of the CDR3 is TGTGCCAGCAGCTTAAGGACGGAGGGGGCTCCCGAGCAGTACTTC. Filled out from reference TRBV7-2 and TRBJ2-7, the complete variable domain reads GAGVSQSPSNKVTEKGKDVELRCDPISGHTALYWYRQSLGQGLEFLIYFQGNSAPDKSGLPSDRFSAERTGGSVSTLTIQRTQQEDSAVYLCASSLRTEGAPEQYFGPGTRLTVT.

In DNA, the CDR3 is TGTGCCAGCAGCTTGGGGGCTGCGGCTTTCTTT. Protein sequence: CASSLGAAAFF. This chain uses TRBV5-6 with TRBJ1-1; D unclear. CDR1 SGHDT and CDR2 YYEEEE come from the germline V gene. The CDR3 covers 11 residues. The V and J ends lost 0 bases and 11 bases respectively, with 8 bases between them.

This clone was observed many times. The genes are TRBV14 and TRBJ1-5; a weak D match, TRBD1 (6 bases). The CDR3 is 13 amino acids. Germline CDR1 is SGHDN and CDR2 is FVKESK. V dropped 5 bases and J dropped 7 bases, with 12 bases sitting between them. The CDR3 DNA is TGTGCCAGCAGCACAGGGTCCGGGCAGCCCCAGCATTTT. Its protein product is CASSTGSGQPQHF. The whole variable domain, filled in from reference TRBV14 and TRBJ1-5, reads EAGVTQFPSHSVIEKGQTVTLRCDPISGHDNLYWYRRVMGKEIKFLLHFVKESKQDESGMPNNRFLAERTGGTYSTLKVQPAELEDSGVYFCASSTGSGQPQHFGDGTRLSIL.

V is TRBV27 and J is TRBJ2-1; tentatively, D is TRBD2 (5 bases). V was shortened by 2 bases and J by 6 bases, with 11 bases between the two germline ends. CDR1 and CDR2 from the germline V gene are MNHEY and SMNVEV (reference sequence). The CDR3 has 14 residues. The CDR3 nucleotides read TGTGCCAGCAGTTTAAGAGGGCCGGGCAATGAGCAGTTCTTC. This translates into CASSLRGPGNEQFF.

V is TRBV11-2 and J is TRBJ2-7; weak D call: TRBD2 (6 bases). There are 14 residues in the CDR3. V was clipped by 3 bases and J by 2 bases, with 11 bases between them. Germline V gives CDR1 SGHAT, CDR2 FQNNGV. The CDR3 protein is CASSFGGFAYEQYF. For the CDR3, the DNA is TGTGCCAGCAGCTTCGGAGGGTTTGCCTACGAGCAGTACTTC. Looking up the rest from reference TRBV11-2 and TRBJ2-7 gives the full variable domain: EAGVAQSPRYKIIEKRQSVAFWCNPISGHATLYWYQQILGQGPKLLIQFQNNGVVDDSQLPKDRFSAERLKGVDSTLKIQPAKLEDSAVYLCASSFGGFAYEQYFGPGTRLTVT.

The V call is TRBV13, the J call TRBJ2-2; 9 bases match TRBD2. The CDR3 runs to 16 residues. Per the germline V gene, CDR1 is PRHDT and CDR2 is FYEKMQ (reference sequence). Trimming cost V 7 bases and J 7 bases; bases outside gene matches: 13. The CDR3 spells CASTLSAGGKSGELFF. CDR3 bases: TGTGCCAGCACCCTATCAGCGGGAGGAAAAAGCGGGGAGCTGTTTTTT.

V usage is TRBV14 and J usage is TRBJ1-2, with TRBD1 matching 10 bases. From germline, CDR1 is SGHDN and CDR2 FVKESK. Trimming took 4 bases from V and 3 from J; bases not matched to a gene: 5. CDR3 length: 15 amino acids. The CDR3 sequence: CASSRWTGGYYGYTF. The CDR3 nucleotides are TGTGCCAGCAGCCGCTGGACAGGGGGTTACTATGGCTACACCTTC. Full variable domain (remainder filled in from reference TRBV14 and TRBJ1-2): EAGVTQFPSHSVIEKGQTVTLRCDPISGHDNLYWYRRVMGKEIKFLLHFVKESKQDESGMPNNRFLAERTGGTYSTLKVQPAELEDSGVYFCASSRWTGGYYGYTFGSGTRLTVV.

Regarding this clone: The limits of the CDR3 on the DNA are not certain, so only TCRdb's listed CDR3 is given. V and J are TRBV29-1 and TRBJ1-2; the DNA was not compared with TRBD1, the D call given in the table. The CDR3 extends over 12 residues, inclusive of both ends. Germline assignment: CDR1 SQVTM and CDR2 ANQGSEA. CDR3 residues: CSGGWGQGARTF.

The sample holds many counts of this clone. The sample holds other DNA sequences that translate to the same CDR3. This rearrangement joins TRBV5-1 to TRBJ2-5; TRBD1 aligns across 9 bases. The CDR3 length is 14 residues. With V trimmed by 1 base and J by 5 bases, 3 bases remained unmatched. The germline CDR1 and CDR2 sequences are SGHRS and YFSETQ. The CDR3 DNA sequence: TGCGCCAGCAGCTTGACCGGGACAGGGGAGACCCAGTACTTC. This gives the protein CASSLTGTGETQYF.

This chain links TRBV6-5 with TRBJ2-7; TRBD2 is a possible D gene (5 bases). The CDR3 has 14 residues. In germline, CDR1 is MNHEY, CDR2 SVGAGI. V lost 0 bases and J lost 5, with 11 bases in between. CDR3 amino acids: CASSYSSVANEQYF. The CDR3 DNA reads TGTGCCAGCAGTTACTCGAGCGTAGCGAACGAGCAGTACTTC.

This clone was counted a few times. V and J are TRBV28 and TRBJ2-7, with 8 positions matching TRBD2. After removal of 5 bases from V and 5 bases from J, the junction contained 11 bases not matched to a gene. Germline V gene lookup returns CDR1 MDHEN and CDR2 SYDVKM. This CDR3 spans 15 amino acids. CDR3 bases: TGTGCCAGCAGTCCCCGTTCGGGGCGGGAGGACGAGCAGTACTTC. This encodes CASSPRSGREDEQYF.

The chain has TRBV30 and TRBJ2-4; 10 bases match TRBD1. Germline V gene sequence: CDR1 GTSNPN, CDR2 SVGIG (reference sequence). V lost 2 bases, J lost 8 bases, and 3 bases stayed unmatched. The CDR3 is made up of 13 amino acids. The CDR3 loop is CAWSLGQGDIQYF. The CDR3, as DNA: TGTGCCTGGAGTCTCGGACAGGGGGACATTCAGTACTTC.

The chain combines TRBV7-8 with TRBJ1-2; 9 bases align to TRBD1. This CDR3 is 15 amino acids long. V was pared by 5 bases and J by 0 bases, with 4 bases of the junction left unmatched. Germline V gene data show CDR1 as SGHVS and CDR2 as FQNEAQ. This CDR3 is CASSPRTGANYGYTF. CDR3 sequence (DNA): TGTGCCAGCAGCCCCCGGACAGGGGCTAACTATGGCTACACCTTC.

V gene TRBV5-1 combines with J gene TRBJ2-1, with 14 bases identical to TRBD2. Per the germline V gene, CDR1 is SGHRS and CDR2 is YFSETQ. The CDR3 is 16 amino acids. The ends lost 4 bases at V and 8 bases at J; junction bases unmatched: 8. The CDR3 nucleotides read TGCGCCAGCAGCCCGGGACTAGCGGGAGTTACGGATGAGCAGTTCTTC. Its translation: CASSPGLAGVTDEQFF.

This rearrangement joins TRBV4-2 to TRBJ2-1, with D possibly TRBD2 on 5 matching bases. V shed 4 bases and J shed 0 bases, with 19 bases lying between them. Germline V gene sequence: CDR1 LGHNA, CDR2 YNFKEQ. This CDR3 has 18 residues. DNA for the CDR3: TGTGCCAGCAGCCGCAACCCGGGAAAGCGTGACTCCTACAATGAGCAGTTCTTC. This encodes CASSRNPGKRDSYNEQFF.

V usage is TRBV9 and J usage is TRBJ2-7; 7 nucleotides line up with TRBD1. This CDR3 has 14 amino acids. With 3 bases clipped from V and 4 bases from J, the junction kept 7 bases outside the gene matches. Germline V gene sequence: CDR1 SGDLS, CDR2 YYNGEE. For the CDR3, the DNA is TGTGCCAGCAGCGCGCCTGACAGGGATTACGAGCAGTACTTC. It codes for CASSAPDRDYEQYF.

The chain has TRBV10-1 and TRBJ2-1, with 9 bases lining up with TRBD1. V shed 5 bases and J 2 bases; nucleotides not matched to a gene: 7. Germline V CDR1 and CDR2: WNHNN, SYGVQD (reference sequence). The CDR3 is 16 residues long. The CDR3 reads CASSQTGTGTYNEQFF. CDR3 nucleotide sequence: TGCGCCAGCAGTCAAACCGGGACAGGGACCTACAATGAGCAGTTCTTC.

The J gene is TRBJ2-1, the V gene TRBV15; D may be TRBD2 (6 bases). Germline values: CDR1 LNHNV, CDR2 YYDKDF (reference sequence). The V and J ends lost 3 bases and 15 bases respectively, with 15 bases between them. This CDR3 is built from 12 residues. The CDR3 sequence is CATSRLAGFLFF. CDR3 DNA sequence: TGTGCCACCAGCAGGTTGGCGGGATTTTTGTTCTTC. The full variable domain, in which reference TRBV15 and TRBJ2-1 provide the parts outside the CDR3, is DAMVIQNPRYQVTQFGKPVTLSCSQTLNHNVMYWYQQKSSQAPKLLFHYYDKDFNNEADTPDNFQSRRPNTSFCFLDIRSPGLGDTAMYLCATSRLAGFLFFGPGTRLTVL.

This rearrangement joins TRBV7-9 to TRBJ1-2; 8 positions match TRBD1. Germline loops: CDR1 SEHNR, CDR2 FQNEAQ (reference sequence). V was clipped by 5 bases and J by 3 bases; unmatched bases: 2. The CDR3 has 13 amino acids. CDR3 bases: TGTGCCAGCAGCCCACAGGGGGACTATGGCTACACCTTC. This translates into CASSPQGDYGYTF.

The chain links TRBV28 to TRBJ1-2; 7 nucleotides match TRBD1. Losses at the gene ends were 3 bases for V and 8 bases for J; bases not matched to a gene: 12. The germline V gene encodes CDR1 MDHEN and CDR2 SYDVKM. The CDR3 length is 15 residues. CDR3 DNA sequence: TGTGCCAGCAGTTTTCCTCAGGGGGGCGATGACGGCTACACCTTC. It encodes CASSFPQGGDDGYTF.

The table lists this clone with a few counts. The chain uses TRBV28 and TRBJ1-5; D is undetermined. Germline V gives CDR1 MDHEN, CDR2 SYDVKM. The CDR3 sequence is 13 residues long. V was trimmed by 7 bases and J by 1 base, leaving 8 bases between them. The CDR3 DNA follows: TGTGCCAGCACCCAGTACAGCAATCAGCCCCAGCATTTT. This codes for CASTQYSNQPQHF.

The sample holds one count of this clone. The CDR3 sequence: CASSFTLDGYEQYF. Written as DNA, the CDR3 is TGTGCCAGCAGTTTTACCCTAGATGGCTACGAGCAGTACTTC. The chain employs TRBV27 and TRBJ2-7; D gene ambiguous. Between the trimmed V and J ends, which lost 3 bases and 3 bases, there was a span of 12 bases. The CDR3 totals 14 residues. From germline, CDR1 is MNHEY and CDR2 SMNVEV (reference sequence).

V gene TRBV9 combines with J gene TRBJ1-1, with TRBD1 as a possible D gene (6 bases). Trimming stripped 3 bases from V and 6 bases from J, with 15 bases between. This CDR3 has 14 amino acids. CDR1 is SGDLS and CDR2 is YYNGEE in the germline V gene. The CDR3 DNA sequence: TGTGCCAGCAGCGCCTTAGCAGGGGTGGCTGAAGCTTTCTTT. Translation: CASSALAGVAEAFF.

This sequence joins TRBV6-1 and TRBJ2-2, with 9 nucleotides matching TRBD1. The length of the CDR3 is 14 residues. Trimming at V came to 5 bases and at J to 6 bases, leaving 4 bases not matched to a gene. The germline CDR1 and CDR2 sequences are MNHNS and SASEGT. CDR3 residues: CASSSGQGPGELFF. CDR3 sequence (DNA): TGTGCCAGCAGTTCGGGACAGGGCCCCGGGGAGCTGTTTTTT.

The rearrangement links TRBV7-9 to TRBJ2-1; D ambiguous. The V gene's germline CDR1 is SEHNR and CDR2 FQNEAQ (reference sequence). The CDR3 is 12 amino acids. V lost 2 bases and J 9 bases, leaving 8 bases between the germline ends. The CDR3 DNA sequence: TGTGCCAGCAGCTTATTCTCAGTTGAGCAGTTCTTC. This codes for CASSLFSVEQFF.

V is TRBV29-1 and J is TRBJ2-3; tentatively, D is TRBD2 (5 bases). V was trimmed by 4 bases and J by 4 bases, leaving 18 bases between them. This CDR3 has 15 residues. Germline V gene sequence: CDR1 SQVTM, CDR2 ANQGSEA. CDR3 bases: TGCAGCGTTGTTTCTTTTGGGGAGCAGGCAGATACGCAGTATTTT. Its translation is CSVVSFGEQADTQYF.

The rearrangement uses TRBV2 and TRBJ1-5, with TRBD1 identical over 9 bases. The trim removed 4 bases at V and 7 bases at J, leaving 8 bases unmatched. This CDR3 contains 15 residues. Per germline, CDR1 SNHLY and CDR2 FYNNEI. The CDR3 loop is CASSARGQGGQPQHF. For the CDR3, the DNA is TGTGCCAGCAGTGCCAGGGGACAGGGAGGACAGCCCCAGCATTTT.

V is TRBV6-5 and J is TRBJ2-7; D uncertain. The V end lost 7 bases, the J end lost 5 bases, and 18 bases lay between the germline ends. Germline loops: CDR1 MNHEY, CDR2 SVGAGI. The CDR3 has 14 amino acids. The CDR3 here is CASIPGAGWNEQYF. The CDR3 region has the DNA TGTGCCAGCATCCCCGGCGCAGGATGGAACGAGCAGTACTTC.